Listed here are 2 T cell receptor beta chains from one sample, sequenced in a study of blood T cell repertoires in COVID-19. Sequenced by immunoSEQ multiplex PCR; TCRdb stores in-frame clones only, minus some. This sample has more than 200,000 clones, with roughly three quarters found just once. The sample was peripheral blood. The receptors come from a woman aged 40-49 years with active or convalescent COVID-19.

This clone has just one count. The CDR3 nucleotides are TGTGCCAGCTCACCGAAGGGTATAGGGGGAACTGAAGCTTTCTTT. Its translation is CASSPKGIGGTEAFF. The chain links TRBV18 to TRBJ1-1; D is perhaps TRBD1 (6 bases). Per germline, CDR1 KGHSH and CDR2 LQKENI. The germline V and J ends were trimmed by 3 bases and 5 bases, with 16 bases remaining between them. The CDR3 totals 15 residues.

The chain combines TRBV19 with TRBJ1-5; 7 nucleotides line up with TRBD1. Germline trimming cut 5 bases from V and 3 bases from J; bases unmatched to any gene: 4. There are 14 residues in the CDR3. Germline CDR1 and CDR2: LNHDA and SQIVND (reference sequence). DNA of the CDR3: TGTGCCAGTAGTCAGGGACAGCTCAATCAGCCCCAGCATTTT. Amino acids: CASSQGQLNQPQHF. Based on the CDR3 plus reference TRBV19 and TRBJ1-5, the full variable domain is DGGITQSPKYLFRKEGQNVTLSCEQNLNHDAMYWYRQDPGQGLRLIYYSQIVNDFQKGDIAEGYSVSREKKESFPLTVTSAQKNPTAFYLCASSQGQLNQPQHFGDGTRLSIL.